Listed here are 9 T cell receptor beta chains from one sample, sequenced in a study of identical twins. TCRdb re-derived calls from the 5' RACE reads in MiXCR, one entry per CDR3 protein. The table includes about 220,000 distinct CDR3 sequences, about 6.7% detected once. These data also formed part of another study, on T cells expressing NK-cell markers.

The source material was CD8+ T cells sorted from blood. These receptors all come from a woman younger than 30 in good health.

The rearrangement links TRBV7-2 to TRBJ2-5; the match to TRBD2 covers 7 bases. J was trimmed by 3 bases and V by 6 bases; bases with no gene match: 16. The CDR3 is 17 residues long. In germline, CDR1 is SGHTA, CDR2 FQGNSA. The CDR3: CASSARGVGDWEETQYF. The CDR3 bases are TGTGCCAGCAGTGCACGGGGGGTAGGGGACTGGGAAGAGACCCAGTACTTC. Full variable domain (rest looked up from reference TRBV7-2 and TRBJ2-5): GAGVSQSPSNKVTEKGKDVELRCDPISGHTALYWYRQSLGQGLEFLIYFQGNSAPDKSGLPSDRFSAERTGGSVSTLTIQRTQQEDSAVYLCASSARGVGDWEETQYFGPGTRLLVL.

This clonotype appeared a few times. The chain uses TRBV4-3 and TRBJ1-2, with D perhaps TRBD1 (5 bases). The germline V and J ends were trimmed by 0 bases and 2 bases, with 10 bases remaining between them. Germline CDR1 LGHNA, CDR2 YSLEER. The CDR3 contains 15 residues. The CDR3 DNA reads as TGCGCCAGCAGCCAAGATCAGGGCGGGAACTATGGCTACACCTTC. Translated, it gives CASSQDQGGNYGYTF.

This clonotype was detected many times. V is TRBV11-2 and J is TRBJ1-2; 8 bases fit TRBD1. V shed 1 base and J 8 bases; nucleotides not matched to a gene: 9. Germline CDR1 reads SGHAT; CDR2 reads FQNNGV. The CDR3 is 15 residues long. CDR3 sequence reads: CASSLGFSGGIGYTF. DNA of the CDR3: TGTGCCAGCAGCTTAGGGTTCTCAGGGGGCATCGGCTACACCTTC.

CDR3: CAWGSGTIVPDTQYF. Here the CDR3 DNA reads TGTGCCTGGGGGTCCGGGACAATAGTGCCAGATACGCAGTATTTT. The genes are TRBV30 and TRBJ2-3; tentative D call: TRBD1 (6 bases). Trimming stripped 5 bases from V and 4 bases from J, with 19 bases between. CDR3 length equals 15 residues. Germline lookup yields CDR1 GTSNPN and CDR2 SVGIG (reference sequence).

This clonotype was observed at least ten times. V and J are TRBV7-9 and TRBJ2-7, with 9 bases lining up with TRBD1. CDR1 is SEHNR, CDR2 FQNEAQ, per germline (reference sequence). After removal of 4 bases from V and 5 bases from J, the junction contained 12 bases not matched to a gene. The CDR3 runs 16 residues. The CDR3 spells CASSSSSGQGIHEQYF. The CDR3 bases are TGTGCCAGCAGCTCATCCTCGGGACAGGGTATCCACGAGCAGTACTTC.

There are many counts of this clonotype. The chain is built from TRBV12-3 or TRBV12-4 and TRBJ2-1; 10 positions match TRBD2. The CDR3 is made up of 15 amino acids. The V segment lost 1 base and the J segment 5 bases; nucleotides outside the gene matches: 2. CDR3 protein: CASSLGTSGHNEQFF. CDR3 bases: TGTGCCAGCAGTTTAGGGACTAGCGGCCACAATGAGCAGTTCTTC.

The chain combines TRBV6-1 with TRBJ2-1, with 11 bases aligning to TRBD2. Germline values: CDR1 MNHNS, CDR2 SASEGT. This CDR3 is 15 amino acids long. V dropped 7 bases and J dropped 6; count of bases not matched to a gene: 8. Here the CDR3 DNA reads TGTGCCAGCACCCCTAGGACTAGCGGGTTCAATGAGCAGTTCTTC. Translating gives CASTPRTSGFNEQFF.

The chain uses TRBV6-1 and TRBJ1-1; no firm D call. Per germline, CDR1 MNHNS and CDR2 SASEGT. Trimming shortened V by 6 bases and J by 6 bases, and 17 bases separated the two germline ends. The CDR3 runs to 14 residues. The DNA of the CDR3 is TGTGCCAGCAGGTCCGGGAGCTGGAGGGCTGAAGCTTTCTTT. Its protein product is CASRSGSWRAEAFF.

The chain recombines TRBV16 with TRBJ2-1, with TRBD1 matching over 7 bases. Trimming cost V 3 bases and J 8 bases; bases outside gene matches: 10. This CDR3 is built from 15 residues. Germline assignment: CDR1 KGHSY and CDR2 FQNENV. The CDR3 nucleotides read TGTGCCAGCAGCCAGGGTAGGGGGCGCAAAGATGAGCAGTTCTTC. It encodes CASSQGRGRKDEQFF.